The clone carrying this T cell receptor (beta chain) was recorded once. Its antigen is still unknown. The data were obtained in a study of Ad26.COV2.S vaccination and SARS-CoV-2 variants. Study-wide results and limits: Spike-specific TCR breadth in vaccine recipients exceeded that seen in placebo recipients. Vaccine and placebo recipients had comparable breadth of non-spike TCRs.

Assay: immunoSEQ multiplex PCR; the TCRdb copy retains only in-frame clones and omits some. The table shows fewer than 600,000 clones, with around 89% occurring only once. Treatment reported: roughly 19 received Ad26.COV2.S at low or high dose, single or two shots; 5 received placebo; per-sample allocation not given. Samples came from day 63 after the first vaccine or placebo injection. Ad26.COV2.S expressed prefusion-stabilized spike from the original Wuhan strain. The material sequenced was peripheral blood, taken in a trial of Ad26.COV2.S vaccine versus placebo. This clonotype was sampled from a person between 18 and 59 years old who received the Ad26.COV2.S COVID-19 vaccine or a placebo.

The CDR3 region is CAISMTVEAYEQYF. The CDR3 nucleotides are TGTGCCATCAGCATGACGGTTGAGGCCTACGAGCAGTACTTC. V gene TRBV10-3 combines with J gene TRBJ2-7, with unresolved D. The germline V gene has CDR1 ENHRY and CDR2 SYGVKD. The V end lost 6 bases, the J end lost 2 bases, and 14 bases lay between the germline ends. CDR3 length: 14 amino acids.